The clone carrying this T cell receptor beta chain occurred many times. As yet, its antigen is unknown. The CDR3 has 15 residues. Germline assignment: CDR1 SGHRS and CDR2 YFSETQ. Between the trimmed V and J ends, which lost 2 bases and 2 bases, there was a span of 13 bases. The second PCR ran roughly 7 to 12 cycles with a sample-barcoded 5' primer and J-beta primers. MiXCR was run by TCRdb on the 5' RACE reads, yielding one entry per CDR3 protein. The sample lists 850,000 to 1,100,000 distinct CDR3 sequences; roughly two fifths were seen once. The data derive from a study of blood T cells in healthy people across ages. Aged roughly 6 to 90, donors were systemically healthy Caucasians from Russia. The study's findings and limits: Diversity was higher, and naive CD4+ cells more numerous, in long-lived donors than in aged donors. The authors considered diversity estimates from one million T cells to be underestimates.

Sequenced sample: blood. This rearrangement joins TRBV5-1 to TRBJ2-5, with a possible D match to TRBD1 (6 bases). This receptor was identified in a man aged 18 to 29 in good health. CDR3 protein: CASSLTGRTQETQYF. Here the CDR3 DNA reads TGCGCCAGCAGCTTAACAGGGAGAACGCAAGAGACCCAGTACTTC.